The 9 T cell receptor beta chains below were found in one sample sequenced in a study of OX40 agonist ivuxolimab in advanced cancers. Repertoires were generated with immunoSEQ multiplex PCR, while TCRdb's copy carries only in-frame clones and drops some. The sample has about 78,000 clones, roughly 92% seen once. The sequencing used CD4+ or CD8+ T cells sorted from blood, collected in a trial of the OX40 agonist ivuxolimab. The receptors come from an adult with an advanced solid tumor such as melanoma, head and neck, liver or kidney cancer.

This chain uses TRBV2 with TRBJ1-5, with D perhaps TRBD1 (5 bases). Trimming left V 6 bases short and J 4 bases short, with 16 bases between. The CDR3 runs 15 residues. CDR1 SNHLY and CDR2 FYNNEI come from the germline V gene. CDR3 DNA: TGTGCCAGCAGAACAACAGGTGGGGGGAATCAGCCCCAGCATTTT. Protein: CASRTTGGGNQPQHF. The full variable domain, completed using reference TRBV2 and TRBJ1-5, is EPEVTQTPSHQVTQMGQEVILRCVPISNHLYFYWYRQILGQKVEFLVSFYNNEISEKSEIFDDQFSVERPDGSNFTLKIRSTKLEDSAMYFCASRTTGGGNQPQHFGDGTRLSIL.

The chain employs TRBV10-1 and TRBJ2-7; possible D gene TRBD2, 5 bases. The CDR3 runs to 14 residues. The V end was cut by 11 bases, the J end by 0 bases, with 17 bases between. CDR1 and CDR2 from the germline V gene are WNHNN and SYGVQD (reference sequence). In DNA form, the CDR3 reads TGCGCCGGGCCCTCCGGGGAATACTCCTACGAGCAGTACTTC. Its translation: CAGPSGEYSYEQYF.

This clone was observed a single time. This chain connects TRBV30 to TRBJ2-5; D gene uncertain. The CDR3 spans 13 residues. V lost 4 bases, J lost 5 bases, and 14 bases lay in between. The germline V gene has CDR1 GTSNPN and CDR2 SVGIG (reference sequence). CDR3 amino acids: CAWTQEQTETQYF. The CDR3 nucleotides are TGTGCCTGGACCCAAGAGCAGACGGAGACCCAGTACTTC.

This chain connects TRBV5-6 to TRBJ1-2; 10 bases map to TRBD1. Trimming removed 1 base from V and 8 bases from J; junction bases left unmatched: 5. The CDR3 loop spans 14 amino acids. CDR1 SGHDT and CDR2 YYEEEE come from the germline V gene. The chain's CDR3 is CASSLSDRGVGYTF. The CDR3 coding sequence is TGTGCCAGCAGCTTGTCGGACAGGGGGGTAGGCTACACCTTC.

The chain couples TRBV5-6 to TRBJ2-5, with D possibly being TRBD1 (6 bases). Germline values: CDR1 SGHDT, CDR2 YYEEEE. Trimming stripped 2 bases from V and 4 bases from J, with 9 bases between. The CDR3 runs to 13 residues. DNA of the CDR3: TGTGCCAGCAGCTTCAGGGGCGTAGAGACCCAGTACTTC. It translates to CASSFRGVETQYF.

Only one count was recorded for this clone. This chain links TRBV7-9 with TRBJ1-1; no firm D call. Trimming removed 5 bases from V and 2 bases from J, with 9 bases in between. In germline, CDR1 is SEHNR, CDR2 FQNEAQ (reference sequence). The CDR3 length is 13 residues. The CDR3 DNA follows: TGTGCCAGCAGCCCGGATGGCAACACTGAAGCTTTCTTT. Translation: CASSPDGNTEAFF.

V usage is TRBV28 and J usage is TRBJ2-7; TRBD1 matches 8 bases. Unmatched junction bases numbered 9, after V lost 5 bases and J lost 0 bases. The CDR3 is made up of 16 amino acids. Germline CDR1 MDHEN, CDR2 SYDVKM. The CDR3 DNA reads as TGTGCCAGCAGTCCCCCCTGGACAGGGAGCTCCTACGAGCAGTACTTC. This gives the protein CASSPPWTGSSYEQYF.

The chain links TRBV2 to TRBJ2-3, with a tentative D call TRBD2 (5 bases). Trimming shortened V by 7 bases and J by 9 bases, and 17 bases separated the two germline ends. The CDR3 length is 13 residues. Germline V gene data show CDR1 as SNHLY and CDR2 as FYNNEI. In DNA, the CDR3 is TGTGCCAGCACCCACCCGGTCGGGGTCACGCAGTATTTT. Translating gives CASTHPVGVTQYF.

The chain uses TRBV7-9 and TRBJ2-2; 13 positions agree with TRBD2. Looked up from germline, CDR1 is SEHNR and CDR2 is FQNEAQ (reference sequence). This CDR3 is built from 17 residues. V shed 5 bases and J 5 bases; nucleotides not matched to a gene: 8. The CDR3 sequence is CASSGRLAGGLTGELFF. For the CDR3, the DNA is TGTGCCAGCAGCGGAAGACTAGCGGGGGGCCTTACCGGGGAGCTGTTTTTT.